One and the same sample provided the 30 T cell receptor beta chains below, sequenced in a study of blood T cells in healthy people across ages. Sample-barcoded 5' priming and a J-beta primer mix drove a second PCR of about 6 to 12 cycles. TCRdb processed the 5' RACE reads anew with MiXCR; each CDR3 protein has one entry. Of about 620,000 distinct CDR3 sequences listed, roughly half are singletons. The sample consisted of blood. The receptors were sampled from an elderly woman in good health.

This chain links TRBV7-2 with TRBJ2-1, with 8 nucleotides matching TRBD2. The CDR3 is 16 residues long. The trim removed 2 bases at V and 7 bases at J, leaving 10 bases unmatched. CDR1 and CDR2 from the germline V gene are SGHTA and FQGNSA. The CDR3 coding sequence is TGTGCCAGCAGCTTAACCCCGGGAGGGACGGGAAATGAGCAGTTCTTC. It encodes CASSLTPGGTGNEQFF.

The chain carries TRBV20-1 and TRBJ2-1; 9 bases map to TRBD1. The CDR3 sequence is 15 residues long. Germline loops: CDR1 DFQATT, CDR2 SNEGSKA (reference sequence). V lost 5 bases to trimming and J lost 6 bases; unmatched junction nucleotides: 11. CDR3 DNA sequence: TGCAGTGCTCCTCAGACCGGGACAGGGCGCAATGAGCAGTTCTTC. Residues: CSAPQTGTGRNEQFF.

This clonotype was observed a few times. V is TRBV9 and J is TRBJ2-3; 7 bases map to TRBD2. Germline assignment: CDR1 SGDLS and CDR2 YYNGEE. J was trimmed by 4 bases and V by 0 bases; bases with no gene match: 5. The CDR3 totals 15 residues. The CDR3, as DNA: TGTGCCAGCAGCGTAGGGGGGGGGAGGTCAGATACGCAGTATTTT. Residues: CASSVGGGRSDTQYF.

This clonotype was seen many times. The chain carries TRBV20-1 and TRBJ2-3; D perhaps matches TRBD2 (6 bases). The CDR3 is made up of 18 amino acids. Trimming shortened V by 2 bases and J by 5 bases, and 26 bases separated the two germline ends. Germline V gives CDR1 DFQATT, CDR2 SNEGSKA (reference sequence). CDR3 sequence (DNA): TGCAGTGCTAGATCCCCCCCCTCGGGGGAGGTAGGGAGAGATACGCAGTATTTT. Amino acids: CSARSPPSGEVGRDTQYF.

This clonotype was seen only once. This chain joins TRBV6-5 and TRBJ1-2, with a tentative D call TRBD1 (5 bases). V lost 6 bases, J lost 4 bases, and 12 bases lay in between. This CDR3 contains 13 residues. Germline CDR1 reads MNHEY; CDR2 reads SVGAGI. The CDR3 here is CASSLTVFYGYTF. Here the CDR3 DNA reads TGTGCCAGCAGCCTGACAGTTTTCTATGGCTACACCTTC.

This chain uses TRBV20-1 with TRBJ2-1, with D perhaps matching TRBD1 (6 bases). CDR1 and CDR2 (germline): DFQATT, SNEGSKA (reference sequence). V gave up 6 bases and J gave up 4 bases, with 22 bases separating them. The CDR3 totals 16 residues. The CDR3 DNA reads as TGCAGTGCCAGAAGTGGGGGCGTGAGGTGGTACAATGAGCAGTTCTTC. Amino acid sequence: CSARSGGVRWYNEQFF.

V gene TRBV11-2 combines with J gene TRBJ2-7, with 7 positions matching TRBD1. Losses at the gene ends were 0 bases for V and 2 bases for J; bases not matched to a gene: 4. The length of the CDR3 is 15 residues. Per germline, CDR1 SGHAT and CDR2 FQNNGV. The CDR3 region has the DNA TGTGCCAGCAGCTTAGACCTCGGGACAGCCTACGAGCAGTACTTC. Encoded protein: CASSLDLGTAYEQYF.

The chain has TRBV5-1 and TRBJ2-5; D gene ambiguous. Trimming pared 2 bases from V and 11 bases from J, leaving 19 bases between. CDR1 is SGHRS, CDR2 YFSETQ, per germline. The CDR3 is 14 amino acids. CDR3 nucleotides: TGCGCCAGCAGCTTCCCGAGAGAGTACAATGAGCAGTACTTC. Its translation: CASSFPREYNEQYF.

The genes are TRBV7-2 and TRBJ2-7; D is possibly TRBD1 or TRBD2 (5 bases each). Germline V lookup: CDR1 SGHTA, CDR2 FQGNSA. Trimming cost V 2 bases and J 5 bases, with 10 bases left between them. The CDR3 spans 13 residues. CDR3 coding DNA: TGTGCCAGCAGCTTAACGAGGGACGACGAGCAGTACTTC. Translating it yields CASSLTRDDEQYF.

The chain joins TRBV5-5 to TRBJ2-3; 7 bases align to TRBD1. The germline gives CDR1 SGHKS, CDR2 YYEKEE (reference sequence). The CDR3 totals 17 residues. Losses at the gene ends were 2 bases for V and 1 base for J; bases not matched to a gene: 10. In DNA form, the CDR3 reads TGTGCCAGCAGCTTCTACGGGACAGAGTCTGGCACAGATACGCAGTATTTT. Encoded protein: CASSFYGTESGTDTQYF.

This clonotype was seen once. Just one base apart from a much larger clone, this may be a read error. V is TRBV6-1 and J is TRBJ2-1; 7 bases agree with TRBD2. Germline V gene sequence: CDR1 MNHNS, CDR2 SASEGT. The CDR3 totals 11 residues. CDR3 residues: CVSSGVSEQFF. The CDR3 region has the DNA TGTGTCAGCAGCGGGGTCTCTGAGCAGTTCTTC.

The table lists this clonotype with a few counts. This chain uses TRBV28 with TRBJ1-2; D uncertain. CDR3 length: 14 residues. Germline V gives CDR1 MDHEN, CDR2 SYDVKM. Between the trimmed V and J ends, which lost 7 bases and 5 bases, there was a span of 17 bases. The CDR3 region has the DNA TGTGCCAGCATCTCCCTTAGTCGGAGTTATGGCTACACCTTC. It specifies CASISLSRSYGYTF.

This clonotype was found a few times. The chain recombines TRBV15 with TRBJ1-1; D not resolved. This CDR3 has 12 amino acids. The ends were cut back, 0 bases at V and 10 bases at J, with 9 bases in the middle. Germline loops: CDR1 LNHNV, CDR2 YYDKDF (reference sequence). CDR3: CATSREGLRAFF. CDR3 sequence (DNA): TGTGCCACCAGCAGAGAGGGATTGCGAGCTTTCTTT.

The CDR3: CASSPVSTGGATYEQYF. The CDR3, as DNA: TGTGCCAGCAGCCCCGTATCGACAGGGGGCGCAACCTACGAGCAGTACTTC. The gene calls are TRBV7-2 and TRBJ2-7; 10 positions match TRBD1. The CDR3 sequence is 17 residues long. V shed 5 bases, J shed 2 bases, and the junction held 12 bases outside the gene matches. Germline V gene lookup returns CDR1 SGHTA and CDR2 FQGNSA.

This clonotype was seen once. A junction boundary mismatches the germline segment, possibly from a read error. The chain is built from TRBV12-3 or TRBV12-4 and TRBJ2-7; no firm D call. The CDR3 totals 14 residues. CDR3 sequence reads: CASTLSDGSYEQYF. The CDR3 bases are TGTGCCAGCACTTTATCTGACGGGTCCTACGAGCAGTACTTC.

This CDR3 reads CASRNSLDGTYEQYF. The CDR3 DNA reads as TGTGCCAGCAGGAATAGCCTTGATGGAACCTACGAGCAGTACTTC. The chain is built from TRBV6-2 or TRBV6-3 and TRBJ2-7; D not resolved. The V gene's germline CDR1 is MNHEY and CDR2 SVGEGT. Trimming left V 6 bases short and J 2 bases short, with 17 bases between. The CDR3 is 15 amino acids.

Concerning this clonotype itself: A much larger clone lies a single base off, so this may be a read error. The V and J genes are TRBV20-1 and TRBJ2-1, with D uncertain. The J call may be wrong; the DNA end is better matched by TRBJ2-7. CDR3 size: 14 residues. Germline CDR1 and CDR2: DFQATT and SNEGSKA (reference sequence). The CDR3 sequence: CSALGQASYNEQYF. In nucleotides, the CDR3 is TGCAGTGCCCTAGGGCAGGCGTCCTACAATGAGCAGTACTTC.

V and J are TRBV6-6 and TRBJ2-7, with D perhaps given as TRBD1 or TRBD2 (5 bases each). The CDR3 covers 14 residues. The germline V gene has CDR1 MNHNY and CDR2 SVGAGI (reference sequence). The CDR3 DNA is TGTGTCGGCAAGGGGACGGCAGCTTCCTACGAGCAGTACTTC. Protein sequence: CVGKGTAASYEQYF.

The rearrangement uses TRBV20-1 and TRBJ1-2; D uncertain. V lost 3 bases and J 2 bases, leaving 19 bases between the germline ends. Germline CDR1 DFQATT, CDR2 SNEGSKA (reference sequence). CDR3 length: 16 amino acids. The CDR3, as DNA: TGCAGTGCTAGCGGGATTCCGCAGGTGGGGAACTATGGCTACACCTTC. Translated: CSASGIPQVGNYGYTF.

This sequence joins TRBV9 and TRBJ1-1, with D maybe TRBD1 (5 bases). V was trimmed by 4 bases and J by 5 bases, leaving 15 bases between them. This CDR3 contains 14 residues. The germline V gene has CDR1 SGDLS and CDR2 YYNGEE. The DNA of the CDR3 is TGTGCCAGCAGCTCAACAGGTGGATCGACTGAAGCTTTCTTT. As protein: CASSSTGGSTEAFF.

Turning to this clonotype: This clone may be a read error of a much larger clone one base away. The CDR3 DNA follows: TGTGCCAGCAGTGAAGGTGGTAGGCAGGGTGAAGTGGATGAGCAGTTCTTC. Translated: CASSEGGRQGEVDEQFF. The chain is built from TRBV25-1 and TRBJ2-1, with TRBD1 as a possible D gene (5 bases). Trimming removed 2 bases at V and 8 bases at J, with 22 bases between. CDR1 is MGHDK, CDR2 SYGVNS, per germline. The CDR3 sequence is 17 residues long.

The rearrangement links TRBV13 to TRBJ2-1; the D gene is possibly TRBD2 (6 bases). The germline V gene has CDR1 PRHDT and CDR2 FYEKMQ (reference sequence). The CDR3 consists of 14 residues. Written as DNA, the CDR3 is TGTGTCGGGGGACGGGTCACTAAAGTCGATGAGCAGTTCTTC. It yields the protein CVGGRVTKVDEQFF.

As regards this clonotype: A single base separates this from a much larger clone, so it may be a read error. The chain recombines TRBV29-1 with TRBJ2-3; D uncertain. The CDR3 loop spans 11 amino acids. CDR1 is SQVTM and CDR2 is ANQGSEA in the germline V gene. V lost 3 bases and J 3 bases, leaving 4 bases between the germline ends. CDR3 sequence: CSVERTDTQYF. The CDR3 DNA reads as TGCAGCGTTGAGAGGACAGATACGCAGTATTTT.

Remarks on this clonotype: A clone one base away is much larger, so this may be a read error. V and J are TRBV20-1 and TRBJ2-5, with 7 bases aligning to TRBD1. V lost 3 bases and J lost 5; bases outside the gene matches: 9. Per the germline V gene, CDR1 is DFQATT and CDR2 is SNEGSKA (reference sequence). This CDR3 is built from 14 residues. The CDR3, as DNA: TGCAGTGCTAGGACATACGGCAGGGGGGAGACCCAGTACTTC. It translates to CSARTYGRGETQYF.

V and J are TRBV9 and TRBJ1-2; no reliable D call. V lost 4 bases and J lost 3, with 16 bases in between. The germline gives CDR1 SGDLS, CDR2 YYNGEE. The CDR3 consists of 15 residues. The CDR3 DNA sequence: TGTGCCAGCAGCCTCCAGGACCCACCGGACTATGGCTACACCTTC. Protein product: CASSLQDPPDYGYTF.

This chain uses TRBV20-1 with TRBJ2-5; D is unresolved. Germline V gene lookup returns CDR1 DFQATT and CDR2 SNEGSKA (reference sequence). V was trimmed by 5 bases and J by 0 bases, leaving 16 bases between them. The CDR3 is made up of 15 amino acids. The CDR3 sequence: CSAERTQRHQETQYF. For the CDR3, the DNA is TGCAGTGCTGAACGTACTCAGCGCCACCAAGAGACCCAGTACTTC.

This clonotype was recorded a few times. The rearrangement uses TRBV9 and TRBJ2-1, with 7 nucleotides matching TRBD2. The V gene end was trimmed by 1 base and the J gene end by 0 bases; junction bases not matched to a gene: 4. CDR3 length: 16 residues. Germline CDR1 is SGDLS and CDR2 is YYNGEE. CDR3 sequence: CASSVRAGSSYNEQFF. The CDR3 DNA sequence: TGTGCCAGCAGCGTACGAGCGGGAAGCTCCTACAATGAGCAGTTCTTC.

This clonotype was found many times. The chain recombines TRBV3-1 with TRBJ2-7; the D gene is possibly TRBD1 (5 bases). Germline CDR1 is LGHDT and CDR2 is YNNKEL (reference sequence). The CDR3 is made up of 15 amino acids. V gave up 1 base and J gave up 2 bases, with 12 bases separating them. CDR3 in amino acids: CASSQGFQGPYEQYF. The CDR3 DNA sequence: TGTGCCAGCAGCCAAGGTTTTCAGGGTCCCTACGAGCAGTACTTC.

This clonotype has more than one count but fewer than ten. The chain joins TRBV18 to TRBJ1-4, with unresolved D. The germline V gene has CDR1 KGHSH and CDR2 LQKENI. The V end was cut by 3 bases, the J end by 0 bases, with 17 bases between. The length of the CDR3 is 18 residues. The DNA for the CDR3 is TGTGCCAGCTCACCGACCGGGCCAGTAGGTTCAACTAATGAAAAACTGTTTTTT. Translation: CASSPTGPVGSTNEKLFF.

This clonotype was seen only a few times. The chain joins TRBV12-3 or TRBV12-4 to TRBJ2-2, with 7 positions matching TRBD2. The CDR3 has 13 residues. Trimming took 3 bases from V and 6 from J; bases not matched to a gene: 1. CDR3 DNA sequence: TGTGCCAGCAGTTTGCGGGAGTCCGGGGAGCTGTTTTTT. Amino acids: CASSLRESGELFF.